This is a list of T cell receptor beta chains from one sample in a study of blood T cell repertoires in COVID-19. Assay used: immunoSEQ multiplex PCR; TCRdb lists only in-frame clones, some missing. The repertoire consists of about 350,000 clones, with around 87% occurring once and the leading ten covering roughly 5.3%. The material sequenced was PBMCs or T cells enriched from blood (not recorded which). The source is a woman in her thirties who had recovered from COVID-19. CDR3s include the opening cysteine and the closing phenylalanine or tryptophan. The order of the fields is V gene, CDR3 length, CDR3 protein.

V gene: TRBV6-5; CDR3 length: 14; CDR3 protein: CASSRTLRNYGYTF
V gene: TRBV4-3; CDR3 length: 16; CDR3 protein: CASSQTPRGGTDTQYF
V gene: TRBV7-9; CDR3 length: 14; CDR3 protein: CASSFGQAFEKLFF
V gene: TRBV15; CDR3 length: 15; CDR3 protein: CATSRGEAPQETQYF
V gene: TRBV2; CDR3 length: 14; CDR3 protein: CASSRGPSNTEAFF
V gene: TRBV18; CDR3 length: 17; CDR3 protein: CASSPLLSTGGHQPQHF
V gene: TRBV7-3; CDR3 length: 17; CDR3 protein: CASSENPGTAINYGYTF
V gene: TRBV6-2/TRBV6-3; CDR3 length: 18; CDR3 protein: CASSYSRLAGGPGETQYF
V gene: TRBV27; CDR3 length: 15; CDR3 protein: CASSFGVASTGELFF
V gene: TRBV6-5; CDR3 length: 14; CDR3 protein: CASSSGTGGTGYTF
V gene: TRBV19; CDR3 length: 15; CDR3 protein: CASSPPGTTNEKLFF
V gene: TRBV2; CDR3 length: 15; CDR3 protein: CASSSLGLGGYGYTF
V gene: TRBV6-1; CDR3 length: 16; CDR3 protein: CASSGERVGRNTEAFF
V gene: TRBV7-3; CDR3 length: 17; CDR3 protein: CASSLLAAGFGANVLTF
V gene: TRBV7-9; CDR3 length: 16; CDR3 protein: CASSFPQGGKAGELFF
V gene: TRBV3-1/TRBV3-2; CDR3 length: 13; CDR3 protein: CASSIQGWDTQYF
V gene: TRBV5-1; CDR3 length: 13; CDR3 protein: CASTMDSYNEQFF
V gene: TRBV4-2; CDR3 length: 14; CDR3 protein: CASSLRQDWEKLFF
V gene: TRBV6-5; CDR3 length: 16; CDR3 protein: CASSYSFLRRDQPQHF
V gene: TRBV7-9; CDR3 length: 16; CDR3 protein: CASSAGGGEAKNIQYF
V gene: TRBV30; CDR3 length: 11; CDR3 protein: CAWTQGGGYTF
V gene: TRBV5-6; CDR3 length: 14; CDR3 protein: CASSSGTGLNIQYF
V gene: TRBV3-1/TRBV3-2; CDR3 length: 15; CDR3 protein: CASSQERGSGNIQYF
V gene: TRBV15; CDR3 length: 15; CDR3 protein: CATSSRPGTDSGYTF
V gene: TRBV19; CDR3 length: 14; CDR3 protein: CASSSLTFYTEAFF
V gene: TRBV2; CDR3 length: 12; CDR3 protein: CALMEGTGGYTF
V gene: TRBV9; CDR3 length: 14; CDR3 protein: CASSVDPANYGYTF
V gene: TRBV28; CDR3 length: 16; CDR3 protein: CASSSPTGRYHQPQHF
V gene: TRBV10-3; CDR3 length: 13; CDR3 protein: CAITLDRNYGYTF
V gene: TRBV7-9; CDR3 length: 13; CDR3 protein: CASSSGQGPDAFF
V gene: TRBV4-3; CDR3 length: 14; CDR3 protein: CASSQGQNTGELFF
V gene: TRBV18; CDR3 length: 14; CDR3 protein: CASSLQGAEQPQHF
V gene: TRBV2; CDR3 length: 15; CDR3 protein: CASSPWTGASEKLFF
V gene: TRBV6-6; CDR3 length: 18; CDR3 protein: CASSRSGTGGPLIYGYTF
V gene: TRBV6-1; CDR3 length: 15; CDR3 protein: CASSVSSGWDEKLFF
V gene: TRBV24-1; CDR3 length: 16; CDR3 protein: CATIPGTGNMNTEAFF
V gene: TRBV5-4; CDR3 length: 14; CDR3 protein: CASSPRQGASPLHF
V gene: TRBV9; CDR3 length: 15; CDR3 protein: CASSVEAGGAHTQYF
V gene: TRBV7-9; CDR3 length: 11; CDR3 protein: CASSPYYGYTF
V gene: TRBV29-1; CDR3 length: 13; CDR3 protein: CSVPGQRAGGYTF
V gene: TRBV3-1/TRBV3-2; CDR3 length: 14; CDR3 protein: CASSEGTGNMVQYF
V gene: TRBV5-1; CDR3 length: 14; CDR3 protein: CASSRREGVPEAFF
V gene: TRBV7-9; CDR3 length: 13; CDR3 protein: CASSLTSSNEQFF
V gene: TRBV19; CDR3 length: 15; CDR3 protein: CASSGDRGASYGYTF
V gene: TRBV28; CDR3 length: 15; CDR3 protein: CASSRTGASLYGYTF